Listed below are T cell receptor beta chains from one sample, sequenced in a study of CD8 T cells in ankylosing spondylitis. TCRdb reprocessed the 5' RACE reads with MiXCR, giving one entry per CDR3 protein. The table lists roughly 300,000 distinct CDR3 sequences, around 8% of them singletons. Material for sequencing was blood, either unsorted or a sorted T cell fraction (not recorded which). These TCRs come from a male donor with ankylosing spondylitis. Both conserved end residues are part of each CDR3.

v_gene	j_gene	CDR3aa
TRBV19	TRBJ2-5	CASSTRETQYF
TRBV5-6	TRBJ2-5	CASSLERVGTQYF
TRBV28	TRBJ2-1	CASSLWVAGDGEQFF
TRBV3-1	TRBJ1-5	CASSQVLGQPQHF
TRBV9	TRBJ2-1	CASSSGLAVSYNEQFF
TRBV27	TRBJ2-2	CASRTWDWKAGELFF
TRBV29-1	TRBJ2-1	CSVATSGSPSGFDEQFF
TRBV5-1	TRBJ1-2	CASTAQGSYGYTF
TRBV25-1	TRBJ1-2	CASSDPAQGAHYGYTF
TRBV7-9	TRBJ1-4	CASSHRGNNEKLFF
TRBV6-1	TRBJ2-7	CASRVDRGRVEQYF
TRBV6-1	TRBJ2-7	CASSPREEGAEQYF
TRBV29-1	TRBJ2-1	CSVDPSGSYNEQFF
TRBV5-5	TRBJ2-2	CASSAGIPGELFF
TRBV20-1	TRBJ2-7	CSARDRRLAGHEQYF
TRBV28	TRBJ2-3	CASSYRSDTQYF
TRBV27	TRBJ2-7	CASSFSSGPYEQYF
TRBV5-1	TRBJ2-5	CASSLASRREETQYF
TRBV7-9	TRBJ2-7	CASSAATAYEQYF